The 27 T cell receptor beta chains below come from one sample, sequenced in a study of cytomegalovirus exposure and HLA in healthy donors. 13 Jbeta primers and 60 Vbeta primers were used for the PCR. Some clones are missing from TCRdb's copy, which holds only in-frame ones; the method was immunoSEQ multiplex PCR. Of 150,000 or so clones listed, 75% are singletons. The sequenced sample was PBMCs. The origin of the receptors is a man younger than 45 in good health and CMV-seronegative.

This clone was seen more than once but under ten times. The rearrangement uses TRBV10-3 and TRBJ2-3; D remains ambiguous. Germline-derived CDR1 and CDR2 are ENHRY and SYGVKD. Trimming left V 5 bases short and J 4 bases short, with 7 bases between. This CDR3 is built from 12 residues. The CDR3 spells CAISQWPDTQYF. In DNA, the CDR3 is TGTGCCATCAGTCAATGGCCAGATACGCAGTATTTT.

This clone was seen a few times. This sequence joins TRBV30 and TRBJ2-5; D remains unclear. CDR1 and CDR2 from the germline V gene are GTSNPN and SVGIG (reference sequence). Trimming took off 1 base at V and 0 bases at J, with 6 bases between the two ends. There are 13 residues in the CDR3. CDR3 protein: CAWSGLHQETQYF. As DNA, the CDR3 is TGTGCCTGGAGTGGGCTCCACCAAGAGACCCAGTACTTC.

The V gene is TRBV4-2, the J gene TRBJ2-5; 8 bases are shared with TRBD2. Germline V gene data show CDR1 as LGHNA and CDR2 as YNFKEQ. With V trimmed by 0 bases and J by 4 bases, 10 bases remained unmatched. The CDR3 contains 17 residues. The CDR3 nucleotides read TGTGCCAGCAGCCAAGATTGGGAGGTAGCGGGAAGAGAGACCCAGTACTTC. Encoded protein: CASSQDWEVAGRETQYF.

The CDR3, as DNA: TGTGCCAGCACGAAAGGGACACCTGAGCAGTACTTC. Translated, it gives CASTKGTPEQYF. This chain joins TRBV11-2 and TRBJ2-7; TRBD1 might be the D (6 bases). This CDR3 contains 12 residues. Germline lookup yields CDR1 SGHAT and CDR2 FQNNGV. V dropped 7 bases and J dropped 7 bases, with 14 bases sitting between them. The whole variable domain, filled in from reference TRBV11-2 and TRBJ2-7, reads EAGVAQSPRYKIIEKRQSVAFWCNPISGHATLYWYQQILGQGPKLLIQFQNNGVVDDSQLPKDRFSAERLKGVDSTLKIQPAKLEDSAVYLCASTKGTPEQYFGPGTRLTVT.

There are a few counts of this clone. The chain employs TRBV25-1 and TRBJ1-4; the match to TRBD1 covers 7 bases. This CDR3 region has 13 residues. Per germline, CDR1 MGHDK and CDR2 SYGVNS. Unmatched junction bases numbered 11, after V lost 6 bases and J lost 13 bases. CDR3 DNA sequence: TGTGCCAGCAGCCTGGGAGGAGGGGGCTCACTGTTTTTT. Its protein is CASSLGGGGSLFF.

CDR3 region: CASSGTSGSEQFF. CDR3 nucleotide sequence: TGTGCCAGCAGTGGGACTAGCGGGAGTGAGCAGTTCTTC. V usage is TRBV7-9 and J usage is TRBJ2-1, with 14 bases aligning to TRBD2. The CDR3 is 13 residues long. V shed 6 bases and J 9 bases; nucleotides not matched to a gene: 1. The germline V gene encodes CDR1 SEHNR and CDR2 FQNEAQ (reference sequence).

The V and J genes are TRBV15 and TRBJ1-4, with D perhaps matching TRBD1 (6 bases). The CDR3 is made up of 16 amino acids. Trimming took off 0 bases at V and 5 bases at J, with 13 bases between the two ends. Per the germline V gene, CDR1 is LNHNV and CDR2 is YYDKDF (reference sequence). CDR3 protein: CATSRDPDSINEKLFF. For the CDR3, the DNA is TGTGCCACCAGCAGAGACCCGGACAGCATCAATGAAAAACTGTTTTTT. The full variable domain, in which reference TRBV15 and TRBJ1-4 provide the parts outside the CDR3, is DAMVIQNPRYQVTQFGKPVTLSCSQTLNHNVMYWYQQKSSQAPKLLFHYYDKDFNNEADTPDNFQSRRPNTSFCFLDIRSPGLGDTAMYLCATSRDPDSINEKLFFGSGTQLSVL.

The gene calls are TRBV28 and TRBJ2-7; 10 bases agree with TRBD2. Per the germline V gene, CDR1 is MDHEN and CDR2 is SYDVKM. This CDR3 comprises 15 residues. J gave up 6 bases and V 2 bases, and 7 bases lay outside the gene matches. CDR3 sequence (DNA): TGTGCCAGCAGTTTAGGACTAGCGGACGGGGGCGAGCAGTACTTC. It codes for CASSLGLADGGEQYF.

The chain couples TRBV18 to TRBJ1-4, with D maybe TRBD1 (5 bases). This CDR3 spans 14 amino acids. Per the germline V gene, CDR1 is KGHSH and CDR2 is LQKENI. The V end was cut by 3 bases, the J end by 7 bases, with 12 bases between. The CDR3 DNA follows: TGTGCCAGCTCACCGGGGCAGGGACTTGAAAAACTGTTTTTT. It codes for CASSPGQGLEKLFF.

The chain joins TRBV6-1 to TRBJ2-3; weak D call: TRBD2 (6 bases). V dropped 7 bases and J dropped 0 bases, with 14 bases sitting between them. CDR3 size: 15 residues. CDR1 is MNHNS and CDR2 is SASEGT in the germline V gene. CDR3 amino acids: CASTLAFSSTDTQYF. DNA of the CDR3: TGTGCCAGCACTCTAGCGTTTTCTAGCACAGATACGCAGTATTTT.

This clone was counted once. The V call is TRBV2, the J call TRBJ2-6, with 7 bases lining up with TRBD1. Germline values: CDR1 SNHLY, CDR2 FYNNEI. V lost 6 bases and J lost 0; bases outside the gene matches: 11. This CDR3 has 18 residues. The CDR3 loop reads CASRGTVLQSSGANVLTF. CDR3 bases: TGTGCCAGCAGGGGGACAGTCCTTCAATCCTCTGGGGCCAACGTCCTGACTTTC.

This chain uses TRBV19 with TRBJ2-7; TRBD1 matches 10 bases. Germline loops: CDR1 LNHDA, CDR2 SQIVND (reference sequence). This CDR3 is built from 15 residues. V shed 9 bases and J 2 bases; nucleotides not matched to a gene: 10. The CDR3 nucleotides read TGTGCCAGCCCAGATAGGACAGGGGGGCCCTACGAGCAGTACTTC. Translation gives CASPDRTGGPYEQYF.

CDR3 coding DNA: TGTGCCACCTCGGGACTAGCCACAGATACGCAGTATTTT. As protein: CATSGLATDTQYF. The chain recombines TRBV19 with TRBJ2-3, with 9 bases matching TRBD2. J gave up 2 bases and V 10 bases, and 4 bases lay outside the gene matches. From germline, CDR1 is LNHDA and CDR2 SQIVND (reference sequence). This CDR3 spans 13 amino acids.

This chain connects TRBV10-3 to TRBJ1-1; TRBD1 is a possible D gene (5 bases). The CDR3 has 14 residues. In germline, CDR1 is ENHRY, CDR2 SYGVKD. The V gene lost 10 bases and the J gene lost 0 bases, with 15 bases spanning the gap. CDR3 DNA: TGTGCCACCAACCGGGGGGGAATGAACACTGAAGCTTTCTTT. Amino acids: CATNRGGMNTEAFF.

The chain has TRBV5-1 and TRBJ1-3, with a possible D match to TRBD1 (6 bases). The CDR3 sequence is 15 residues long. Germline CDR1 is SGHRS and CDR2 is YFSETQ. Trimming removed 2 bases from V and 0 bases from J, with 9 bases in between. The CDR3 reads CASSLGTTSGNTIYF. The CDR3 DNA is TGCGCCAGCAGCTTAGGGACAACCTCTGGAAACACCATATATTTT.

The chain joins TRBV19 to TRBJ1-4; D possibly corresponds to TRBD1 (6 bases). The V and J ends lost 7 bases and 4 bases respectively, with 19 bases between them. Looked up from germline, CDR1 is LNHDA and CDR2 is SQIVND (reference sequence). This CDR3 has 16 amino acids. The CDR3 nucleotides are TGTGCCAGTACCCGGACAGCGGCAACCAATAATGAAAAACTGTTTTTT. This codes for CASTRTAATNNEKLFF.

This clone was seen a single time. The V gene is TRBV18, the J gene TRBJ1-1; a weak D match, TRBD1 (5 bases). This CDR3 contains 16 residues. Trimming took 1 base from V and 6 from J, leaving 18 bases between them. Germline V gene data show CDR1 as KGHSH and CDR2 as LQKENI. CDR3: CASSPLRPGLSPEAFF. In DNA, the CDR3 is TGTGCCAGCTCACCACTTAGGCCAGGGCTCAGCCCTGAAGCTTTCTTT.

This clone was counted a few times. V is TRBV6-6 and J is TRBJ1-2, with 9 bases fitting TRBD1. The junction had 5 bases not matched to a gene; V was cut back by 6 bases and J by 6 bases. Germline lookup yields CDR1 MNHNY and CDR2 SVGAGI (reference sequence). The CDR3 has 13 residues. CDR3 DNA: TGTGCCAGCAGCCAACAGGGGGCGGATGGCTACACCTTC. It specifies CASSQQGADGYTF.

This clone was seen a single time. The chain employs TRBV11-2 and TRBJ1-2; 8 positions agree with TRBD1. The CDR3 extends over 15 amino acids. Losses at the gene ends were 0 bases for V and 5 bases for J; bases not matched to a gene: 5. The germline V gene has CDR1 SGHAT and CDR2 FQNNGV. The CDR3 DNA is TGTGCCAGCAGCTTAGATTTGACAGGGGAGTATGGCTACACCTTC. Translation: CASSLDLTGEYGYTF.

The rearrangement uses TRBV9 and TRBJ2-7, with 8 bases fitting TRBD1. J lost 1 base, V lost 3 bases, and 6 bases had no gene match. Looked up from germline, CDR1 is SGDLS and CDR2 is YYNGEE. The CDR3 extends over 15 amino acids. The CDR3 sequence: CASSDQGAGSYEQYF. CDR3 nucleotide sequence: TGTGCCAGCAGCGATCAGGGGGCTGGGTCCTACGAGCAGTACTTC. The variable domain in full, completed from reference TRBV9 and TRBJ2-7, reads DSGVTQTPKHLITATGQRVTLRCSPRSGDLSVYWYQQSLDQGLQFLIQYYNGEERAKGNILERFSAQQFPDLHSELNLSSLELGDSALYFCASSDQGAGSYEQYFGPGTRLTVT.

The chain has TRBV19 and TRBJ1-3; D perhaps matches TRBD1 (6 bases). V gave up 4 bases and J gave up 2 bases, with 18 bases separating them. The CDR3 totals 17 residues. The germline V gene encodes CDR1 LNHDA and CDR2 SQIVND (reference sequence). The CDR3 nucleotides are TGTGCCAGTAGTAGGAAGCCACAGGGTCACACTGGAAACACCATATATTTT. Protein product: CASSRKPQGHTGNTIYF.

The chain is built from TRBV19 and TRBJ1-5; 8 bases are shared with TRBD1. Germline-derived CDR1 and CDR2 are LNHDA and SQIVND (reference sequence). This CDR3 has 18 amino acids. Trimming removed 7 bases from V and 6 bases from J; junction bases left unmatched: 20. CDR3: CASKSRPTGQGTSQPQHF. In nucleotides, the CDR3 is TGTGCCAGTAAAAGTCGCCCAACAGGACAGGGCACGAGTCAGCCCCAGCATTTT.

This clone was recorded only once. This CDR3 reads CASSLAGDNEQFF. The CDR3 coding sequence is TGTGCCAGCAGCCTAGCGGGAGACAATGAGCAGTTCTTC. The chain links TRBV6-4 to TRBJ2-1; 10 bases match TRBD2. With V trimmed by 6 bases and J by 5 bases, 1 base remained unmatched. The germline gives CDR1 MRHNA, CDR2 SNTAGT. This CDR3 spans 13 amino acids.

CDR3 nucleotide sequence: TGTGCCAGCTCACCACAGGGGGCAGGGTCACCCCTCCACTTT. Its translation is CASSPQGAGSPLHF. V gene TRBV18 combines with J gene TRBJ1-6; TRBD1 matches at 7 bases. V shed 1 base and J 10 bases; nucleotides not matched to a gene: 4. CDR3 length: 14 amino acids. Per germline, CDR1 KGHSH and CDR2 LQKENI.

Here the CDR3 DNA reads TGTGCCACCCGCCCGCGGGTGGGACAGTCTAATGAAAAACTGTTTTTT. It translates to CATRPRVGQSNEKLFF. The rearrangement uses TRBV27 and TRBJ1-4, with 7 bases identical to TRBD1. Germline assignment: CDR1 MNHEY and CDR2 SMNVEV (reference sequence). CDR3 length equals 16 residues. Losses at the gene ends were 10 bases for V and 3 bases for J; bases not matched to a gene: 14.

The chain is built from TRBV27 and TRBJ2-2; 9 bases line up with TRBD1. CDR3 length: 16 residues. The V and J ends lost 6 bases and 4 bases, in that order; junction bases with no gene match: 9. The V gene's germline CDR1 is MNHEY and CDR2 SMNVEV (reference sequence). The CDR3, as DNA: TGTGCCAGCAGAATTACCGGGACAGGGCTCACCGGGGAGCTGTTTTTT. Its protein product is CASRITGTGLTGELFF.

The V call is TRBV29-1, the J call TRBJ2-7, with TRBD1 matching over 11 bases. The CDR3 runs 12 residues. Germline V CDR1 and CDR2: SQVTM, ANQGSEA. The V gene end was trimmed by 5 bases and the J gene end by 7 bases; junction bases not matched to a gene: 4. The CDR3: CSVRTGGGEQYF. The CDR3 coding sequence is TGCAGCGTTCGGACAGGGGGCGGGGAGCAGTACTTC.